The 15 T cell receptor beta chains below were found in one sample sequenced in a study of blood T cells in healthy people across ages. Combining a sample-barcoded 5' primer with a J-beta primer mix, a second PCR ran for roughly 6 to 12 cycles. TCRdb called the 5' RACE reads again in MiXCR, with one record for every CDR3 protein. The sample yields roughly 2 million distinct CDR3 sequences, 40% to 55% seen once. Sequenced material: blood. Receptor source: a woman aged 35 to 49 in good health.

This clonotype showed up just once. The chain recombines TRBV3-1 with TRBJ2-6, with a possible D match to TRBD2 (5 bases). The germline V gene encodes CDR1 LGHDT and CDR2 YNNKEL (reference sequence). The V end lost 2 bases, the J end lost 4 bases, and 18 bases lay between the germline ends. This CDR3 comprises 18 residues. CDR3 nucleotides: TGTGCCAGCAGCCAACCGGGGTCCTGGGCAGGCGGGGCCAACGTCCTGACTTTC. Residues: CASSQPGSWAGGANVLTF.

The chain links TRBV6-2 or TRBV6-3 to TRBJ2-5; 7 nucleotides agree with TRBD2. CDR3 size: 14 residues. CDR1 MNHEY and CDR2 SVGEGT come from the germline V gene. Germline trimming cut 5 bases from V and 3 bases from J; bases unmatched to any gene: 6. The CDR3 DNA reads TGTGCCAGCAGTCGTTGGACTAGTGAAGAGACCCAGTACTTC. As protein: CASSRWTSEETQYF.

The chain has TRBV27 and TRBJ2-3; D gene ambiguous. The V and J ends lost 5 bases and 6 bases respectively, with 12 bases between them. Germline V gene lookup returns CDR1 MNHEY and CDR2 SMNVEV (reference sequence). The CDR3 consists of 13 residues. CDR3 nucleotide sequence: TGTGCCAGCAGTGAGGCCCTATCGGATACGCAGTATTTT. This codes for CASSEALSDTQYF.

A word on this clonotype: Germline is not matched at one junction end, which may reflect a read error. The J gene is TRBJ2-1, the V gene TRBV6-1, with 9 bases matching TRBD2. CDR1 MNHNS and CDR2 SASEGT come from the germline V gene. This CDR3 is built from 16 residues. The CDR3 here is CASSEIQRGVYKEQFF. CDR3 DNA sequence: TGTGCCAGCAGTGAAATCCAGCGGGGGGTCTACAAGGAGCAGTTCTTC.

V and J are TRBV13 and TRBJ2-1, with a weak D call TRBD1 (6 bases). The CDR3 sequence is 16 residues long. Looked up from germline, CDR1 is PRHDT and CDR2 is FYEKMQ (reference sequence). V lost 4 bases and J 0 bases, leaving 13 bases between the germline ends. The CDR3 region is CASSSTQGSSYNEQFF. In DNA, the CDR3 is TGTGCCAGCAGCTCGACACAGGGTTCCTCCTACAATGAGCAGTTCTTC. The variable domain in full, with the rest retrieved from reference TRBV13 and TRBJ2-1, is AAGVIQSPRHLIKEKRETATLKCYPIPRHDTVYWYQQGPGQDPQFLISFYEKMQSDKGSIPDRFSAQQFSDYHSELNMSSLELGDSALYFCASSSTQGSSYNEQFFGPGTRLTVL.

CDR3 amino acids: CASRSIFQETQYF. DNA for the CDR3: TGTGCCAGCCGCAGTATCTTCCAAGAGACCCAGTACTTC. This chain links TRBV7-2 with TRBJ2-5, with no clear D. The germline gives CDR1 SGHTA, CDR2 FQGNSA. This CDR3 has 13 amino acids. V was clipped by 8 bases and J by 1 base, with 11 bases between them. Looking up the rest from reference TRBV7-2 and TRBJ2-5 gives the full variable domain: GAGVSQSPSNKVTEKGKDVELRCDPISGHTALYWYRQSLGQGLEFLIYFQGNSAPDKSGLPSDRFSAERTGGSVSTLTIQRTQQEDSAVYLCASRSIFQETQYFGPGTRLLVL.

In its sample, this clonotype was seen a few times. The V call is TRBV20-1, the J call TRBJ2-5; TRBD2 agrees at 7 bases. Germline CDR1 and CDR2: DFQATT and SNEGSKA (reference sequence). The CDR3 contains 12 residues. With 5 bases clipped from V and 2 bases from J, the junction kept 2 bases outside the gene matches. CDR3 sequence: CSAPGLQETQYF. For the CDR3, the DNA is TGCAGTGCTCCGGGACTACAAGAGACCCAGTACTTC.

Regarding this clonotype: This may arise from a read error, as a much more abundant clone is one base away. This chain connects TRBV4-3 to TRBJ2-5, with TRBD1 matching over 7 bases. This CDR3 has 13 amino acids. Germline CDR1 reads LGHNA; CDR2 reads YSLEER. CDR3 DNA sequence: TGCACCAGCAGCCAAGTACAGGGGGAGACCCAGTACTTC. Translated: CTSSQVQGETQYF.

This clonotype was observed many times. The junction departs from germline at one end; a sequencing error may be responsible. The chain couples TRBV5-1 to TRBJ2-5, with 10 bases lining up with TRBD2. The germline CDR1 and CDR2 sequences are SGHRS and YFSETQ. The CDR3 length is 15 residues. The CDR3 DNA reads TGTGCCAGCAGCTCCGGACTAGCGGTACAAGAGACCCAGTACTTC. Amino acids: CASSSGLAVQETQYF.

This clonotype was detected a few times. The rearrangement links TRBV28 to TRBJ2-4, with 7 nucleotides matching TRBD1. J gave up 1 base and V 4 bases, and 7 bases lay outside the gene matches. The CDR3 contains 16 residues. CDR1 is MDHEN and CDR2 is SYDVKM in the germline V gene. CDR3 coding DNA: TGTGCCAGCAGTTCAGGGGGTAGTTTGGCCAAAAACATTCAGTACTTC. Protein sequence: CASSSGGSLAKNIQYF.

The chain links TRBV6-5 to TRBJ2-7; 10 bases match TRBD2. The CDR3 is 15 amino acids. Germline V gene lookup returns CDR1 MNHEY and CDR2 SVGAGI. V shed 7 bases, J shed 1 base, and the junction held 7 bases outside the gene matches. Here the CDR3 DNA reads TGTGCCAGCACTAGCGGGGGCCCATTTTCCTACGAGCAGTACTTC. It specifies CASTSGGPFSYEQYF.

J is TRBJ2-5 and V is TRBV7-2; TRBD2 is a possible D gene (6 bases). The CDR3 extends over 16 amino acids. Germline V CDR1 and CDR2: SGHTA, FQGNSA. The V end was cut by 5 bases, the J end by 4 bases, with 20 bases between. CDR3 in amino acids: CASSPRTTSSRETQYF. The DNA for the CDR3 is TGTGCCAGCAGCCCCCGGACGACTAGTTCCCGAGAGACCCAGTACTTC.

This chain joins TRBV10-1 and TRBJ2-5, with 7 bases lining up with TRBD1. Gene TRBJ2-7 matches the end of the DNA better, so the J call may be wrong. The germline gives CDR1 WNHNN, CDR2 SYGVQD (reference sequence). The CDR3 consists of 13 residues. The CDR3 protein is CASSEKGANEQYF. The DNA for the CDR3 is TGCGCCAGCAGTGAGAAGGGGGCCAACGAGCAGTACTTC.

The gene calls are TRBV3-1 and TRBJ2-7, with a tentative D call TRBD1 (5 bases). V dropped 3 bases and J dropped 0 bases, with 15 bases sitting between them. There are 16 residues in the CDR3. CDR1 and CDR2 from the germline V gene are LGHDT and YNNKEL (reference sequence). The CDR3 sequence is CASSHGHITLSYEQYF. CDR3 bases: TGTGCCAGCAGCCACGGACACATAACTCTCTCCTACGAGCAGTACTTC.

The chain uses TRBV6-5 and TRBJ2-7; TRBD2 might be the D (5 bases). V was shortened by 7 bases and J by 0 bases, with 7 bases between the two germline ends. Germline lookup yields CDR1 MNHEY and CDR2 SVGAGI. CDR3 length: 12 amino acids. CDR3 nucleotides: TGTGCCAGCATTGGACTCTCCTACGAGCAGTACTTC. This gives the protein CASIGLSYEQYF.